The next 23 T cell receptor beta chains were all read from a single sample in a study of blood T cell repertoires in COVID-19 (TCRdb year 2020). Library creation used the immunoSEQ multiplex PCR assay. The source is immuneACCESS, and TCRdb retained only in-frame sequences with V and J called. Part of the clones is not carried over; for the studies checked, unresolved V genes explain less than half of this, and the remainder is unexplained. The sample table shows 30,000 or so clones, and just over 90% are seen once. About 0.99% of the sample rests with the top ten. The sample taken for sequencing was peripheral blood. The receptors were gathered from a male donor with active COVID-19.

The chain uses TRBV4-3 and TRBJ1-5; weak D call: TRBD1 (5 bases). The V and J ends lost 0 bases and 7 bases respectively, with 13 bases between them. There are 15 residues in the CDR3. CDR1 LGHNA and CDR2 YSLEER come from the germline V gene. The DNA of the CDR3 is TGCGCCAGCAGCCAAGATCAAGGGAGGGGACAGCCCCAGCATTTT. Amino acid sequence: CASSQDQGRGQPQHF.

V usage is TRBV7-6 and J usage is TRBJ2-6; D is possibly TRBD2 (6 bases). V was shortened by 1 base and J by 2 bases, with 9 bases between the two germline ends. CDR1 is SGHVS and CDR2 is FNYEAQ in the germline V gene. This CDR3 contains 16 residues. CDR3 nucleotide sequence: TGTGCCAGCAGCTTAGAATGGGGGGCTGGGGCCAACGTCCTGACTTTC. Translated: CASSLEWGAGANVLTF.

The CDR3 DNA reads TGTGCCAGCAGTTACTCGACAGGGCCCGGGGAGCTGTTTTTT. Translated: CASSYSTGPGELFF. The chain links TRBV6-2 or TRBV6-3 to TRBJ2-2, with TRBD1 matching over 7 bases. Germline lookup yields CDR1 MNHEY and CDR2 SVGEGT. This CDR3 has 14 residues. The V segment lost 0 bases and the J segment 6 bases; nucleotides outside the gene matches: 1.

CDR3 loop: CASSQSGTSGVIRTDTQYF. The CDR3 DNA is TGTGCCAGCAGCCAATCCGGGACTAGCGGGGTTATCCGCACAGATACGCAGTATTTT. The V call is TRBV4-2, the J call TRBJ2-3; 13 bases match TRBD2. V dropped 2 bases and J dropped 1; count of bases not matched to a gene: 9. Germline CDR1 is LGHNA and CDR2 is YNFKEQ. The CDR3 is made up of 19 amino acids.

CDR3 amino acids: CASKSGAFNNQPQHF. CDR3 DNA sequence: TGTGCCAGCAAATCAGGGGCGTTTAACAATCAGCCCCAGCATTTT. The genes are TRBV2 and TRBJ1-5; a weak D match, TRBD1 (6 bases). The CDR3 length is 15 residues. With 7 bases removed from V and 3 bases from J, the gap between germline ends came to 16 bases. CDR1 is SNHLY and CDR2 is FYNNEI in the germline V gene.

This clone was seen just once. As DNA, the CDR3 is TGTGCCAGCAGCTTGTCAGGGTCTGCTCCAAACACCATATATTTT. Protein sequence: CASSLSGSAPNTIYF. The chain couples TRBV7-9 to TRBJ1-3, with a weak D call TRBD1 (5 bases). The CDR3 consists of 15 residues. Deletions cut 3 bases from V and 6 bases from J, with 15 bases between. CDR1 is SEHNR and CDR2 is FQNEAQ in the germline V gene (reference sequence).

The CDR3 loop reads CASISRPRSNYGYTF. CDR3 nucleotide sequence: TGTGCCAGCATCTCCAGGCCCCGGTCTAACTATGGCTACACCTTC. The chain links TRBV2 to TRBJ1-2, with D unresolved. Germline V gene lookup returns CDR1 SNHLY and CDR2 FYNNEI. This CDR3 comprises 15 residues. V was clipped by 7 bases and J by 0 bases, with 15 bases between them.

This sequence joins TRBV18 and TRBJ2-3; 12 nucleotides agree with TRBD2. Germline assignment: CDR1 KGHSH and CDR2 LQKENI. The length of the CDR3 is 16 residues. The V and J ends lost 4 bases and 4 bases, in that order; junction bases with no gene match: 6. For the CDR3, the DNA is TGTGCCAGCTCACGACTACTAGCGGGGGGATCAGATACGCAGTATTTT. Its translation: CASSRLLAGGSDTQYF.

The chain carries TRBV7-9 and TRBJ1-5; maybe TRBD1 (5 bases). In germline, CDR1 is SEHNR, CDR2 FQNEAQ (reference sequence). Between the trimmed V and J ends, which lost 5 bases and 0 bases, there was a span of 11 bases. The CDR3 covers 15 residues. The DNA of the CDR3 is TGTGCCAGCAGCCAAACAGGAGATAGCAATCAGCCCCAGCATTTT. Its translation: CASSQTGDSNQPQHF. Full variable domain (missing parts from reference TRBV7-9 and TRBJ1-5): DTGVSQNPRHKITKRGQNVTFRCDPISEHNRLYWYRQTLGQGPEFLTYFQNEAQLEKSRLLSDRFSAERPKGSFSTLEIQRTEQGDSAMYLCASSQTGDSNQPQHFGDGTRLSIL.

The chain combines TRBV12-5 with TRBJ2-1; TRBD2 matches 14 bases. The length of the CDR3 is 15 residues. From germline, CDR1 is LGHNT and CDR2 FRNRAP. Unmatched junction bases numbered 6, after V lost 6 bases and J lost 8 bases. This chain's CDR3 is CASGPGLAGGHEQFF. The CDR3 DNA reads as TGTGCTAGTGGCCCCGGACTAGCGGGGGGCCATGAGCAGTTCTTC. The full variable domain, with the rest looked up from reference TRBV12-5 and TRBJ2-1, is DARVTQTPRHKVTEMGQEVTMRCQPILGHNTVFWYRQTMMQGLELLAYFRNRAPLDDSGMPKDRFSAEMPDATLATLKIQPSEPRDSAVYFCASGPGLAGGHEQFFGPGTRLTVL.

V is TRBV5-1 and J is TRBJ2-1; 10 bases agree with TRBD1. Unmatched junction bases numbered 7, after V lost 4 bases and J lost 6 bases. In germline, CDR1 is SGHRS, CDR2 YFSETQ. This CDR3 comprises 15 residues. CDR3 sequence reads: CASSEGQGGINEQFF. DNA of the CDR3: TGCGCCAGCAGCGAAGGACAGGGGGGAATCAATGAGCAGTTCTTC.

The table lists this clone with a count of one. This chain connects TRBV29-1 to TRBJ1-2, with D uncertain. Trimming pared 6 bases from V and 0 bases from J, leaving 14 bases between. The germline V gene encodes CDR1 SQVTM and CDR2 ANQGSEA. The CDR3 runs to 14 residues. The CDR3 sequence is CSVRTVETNYGYTF. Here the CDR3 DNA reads TGCAGCGTCCGAACGGTAGAGACTAACTATGGCTACACCTTC.

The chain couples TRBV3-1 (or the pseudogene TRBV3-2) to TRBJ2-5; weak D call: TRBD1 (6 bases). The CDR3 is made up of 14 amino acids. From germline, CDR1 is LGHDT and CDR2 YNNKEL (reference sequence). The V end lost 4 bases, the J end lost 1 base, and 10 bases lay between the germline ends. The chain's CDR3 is CASSLGTLQETQYF. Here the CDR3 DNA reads TGTGCCAGCAGCCTCGGGACACTCCAAGAGACCCAGTACTTC.

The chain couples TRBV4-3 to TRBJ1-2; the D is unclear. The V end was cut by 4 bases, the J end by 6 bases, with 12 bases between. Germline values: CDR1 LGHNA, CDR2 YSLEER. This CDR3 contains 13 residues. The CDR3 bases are TGCGCCAGCAGCCTCTATGGAGGGAATGGCTACACCTTC. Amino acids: CASSLYGGNGYTF.

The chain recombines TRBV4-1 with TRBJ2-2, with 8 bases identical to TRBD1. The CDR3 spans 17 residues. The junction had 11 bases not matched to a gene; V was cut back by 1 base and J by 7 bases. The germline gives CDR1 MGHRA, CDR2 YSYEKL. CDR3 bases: TGCGCCAGCAGCCAAGGGGACAGGTTCTCTGGGTTCGGGGAGCTGTTTTTT. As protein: CASSQGDRFSGFGELFF.

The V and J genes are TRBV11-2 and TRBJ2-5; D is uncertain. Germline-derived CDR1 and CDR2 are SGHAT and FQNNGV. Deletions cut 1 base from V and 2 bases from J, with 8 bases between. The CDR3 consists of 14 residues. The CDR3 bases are TGTGCCAGCAGCTTAGCTTACAGTCAAGAGACCCAGTACTTC. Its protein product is CASSLAYSQETQYF.

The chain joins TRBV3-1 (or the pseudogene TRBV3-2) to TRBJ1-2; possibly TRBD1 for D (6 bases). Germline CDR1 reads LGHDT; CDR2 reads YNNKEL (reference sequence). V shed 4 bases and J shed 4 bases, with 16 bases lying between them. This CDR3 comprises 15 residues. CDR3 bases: TGTGCCAGCAGCCCCTCCACAGGGATCGGCTATGGCTACACCTTC. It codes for CASSPSTGIGYGYTF.

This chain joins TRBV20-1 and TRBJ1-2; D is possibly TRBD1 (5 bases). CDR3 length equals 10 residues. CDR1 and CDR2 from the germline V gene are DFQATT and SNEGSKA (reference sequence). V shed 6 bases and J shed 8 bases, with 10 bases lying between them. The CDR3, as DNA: TGCAGTGCCGCGACAGACGGCTACACCTTC. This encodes CSAATDGYTF.

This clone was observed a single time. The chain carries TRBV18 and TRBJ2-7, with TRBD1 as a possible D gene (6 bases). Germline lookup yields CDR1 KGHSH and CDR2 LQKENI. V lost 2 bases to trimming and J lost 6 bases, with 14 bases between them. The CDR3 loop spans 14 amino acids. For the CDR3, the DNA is TGTGCCAGCTCACCAGGGGGCGGCTCGGGCGAGCAGTACTTC. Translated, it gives CASSPGGGSGEQYF.

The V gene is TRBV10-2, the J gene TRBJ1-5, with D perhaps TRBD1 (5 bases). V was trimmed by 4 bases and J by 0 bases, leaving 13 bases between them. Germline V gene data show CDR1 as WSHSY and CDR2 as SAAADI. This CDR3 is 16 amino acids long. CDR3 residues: CASSVRGGYSNQPQHF. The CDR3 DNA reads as TGCGCCAGCAGTGTCCGGGGGGGATATAGCAATCAGCCCCAGCATTTT.

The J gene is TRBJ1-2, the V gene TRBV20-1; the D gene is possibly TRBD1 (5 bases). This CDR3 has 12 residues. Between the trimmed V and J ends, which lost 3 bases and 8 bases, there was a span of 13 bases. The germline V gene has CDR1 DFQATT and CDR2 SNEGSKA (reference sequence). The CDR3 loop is CSASPRVEGYTF. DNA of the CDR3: TGCAGTGCTAGTCCCAGGGTTGAGGGCTACACCTTC.

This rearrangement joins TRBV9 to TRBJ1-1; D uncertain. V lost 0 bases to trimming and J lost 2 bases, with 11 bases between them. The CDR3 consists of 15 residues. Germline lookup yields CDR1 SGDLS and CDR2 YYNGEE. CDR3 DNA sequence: TGTGCCAGCAGCGTAGGAGTAGCACATAACACTGAAGCTTTCTTT. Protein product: CASSVGVAHNTEAFF.

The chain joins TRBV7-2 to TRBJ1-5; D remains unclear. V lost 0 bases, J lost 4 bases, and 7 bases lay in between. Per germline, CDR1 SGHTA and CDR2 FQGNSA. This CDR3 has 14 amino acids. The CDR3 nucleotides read TGTGCCAGCAGCTTAGCAGGGAGTAATCAGCCCCAGCATTTT. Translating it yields CASSLAGSNQPQHF.